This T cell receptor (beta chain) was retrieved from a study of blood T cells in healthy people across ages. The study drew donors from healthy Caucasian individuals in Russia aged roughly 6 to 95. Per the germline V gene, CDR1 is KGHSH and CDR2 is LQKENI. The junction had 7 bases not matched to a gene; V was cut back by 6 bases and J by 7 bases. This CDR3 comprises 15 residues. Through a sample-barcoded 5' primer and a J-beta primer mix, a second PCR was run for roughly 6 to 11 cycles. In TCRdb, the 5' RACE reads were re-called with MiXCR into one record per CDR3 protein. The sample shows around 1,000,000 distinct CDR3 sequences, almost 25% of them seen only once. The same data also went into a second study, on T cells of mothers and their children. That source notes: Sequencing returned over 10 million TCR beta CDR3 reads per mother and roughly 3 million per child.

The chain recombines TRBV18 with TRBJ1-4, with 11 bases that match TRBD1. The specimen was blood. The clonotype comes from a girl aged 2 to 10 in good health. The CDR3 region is CASSPRTGGSEKLFF. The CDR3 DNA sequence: TGTGCCAGCTCCCCTAGGACAGGGGGCAGTGAAAAACTGTTTTTT.